What follows are 22 T cell receptor beta chains derived from one specimen sequenced in a study of T cells after yellow fever vaccination. TCRdb re-called the 5' RACE reads through MiXCR, storing one row per CDR3 protein. The data contain about 320,000 distinct CDR3 sequences, about 4.5% of them singletons. The specimen comprised PBMCs, sampled 15 days after the yellow fever booster vaccination. All receptors come from a man aged 18 to 35 who received the YFV17D yellow fever vaccine.

This clonotype has at least ten counts. This rearrangement joins TRBV7-2 to TRBJ2-2; TRBD2 might be the D (5 bases). The V end lost 5 bases, the J end lost 5 bases, and 18 bases lay between the germline ends. This CDR3 has 16 residues. Germline V gene sequence: CDR1 SGHTA, CDR2 FQGNSA. In DNA form, the CDR3 reads TGTGCCAGCAGCCAAATTTCCGGGATTTGGACCGGGGAGCTGTTTTTT. Translating it yields CASSQISGIWTGELFF.

This clonotype was observed a handful of times. The V and J genes are TRBV11-2 and TRBJ2-6, with D tentatively TRBD1 (5 bases). Germline V gene data show CDR1 as SGHAT and CDR2 as FQNNGV. This CDR3 has 14 residues. Trimming stripped 3 bases from V and 4 bases from J, with 7 bases between. DNA of the CDR3: TGTGCCAGCAGCTTCAACAGGGGGGCCAACGTCCTGACTTTC. Its protein product is CASSFNRGANVLTF.

The chain joins TRBV6-2 or TRBV6-3 to TRBJ2-1; D perhaps matches TRBD2 (7 bases). The CDR3 has 17 amino acids. Germline V CDR1 and CDR2: MNHEY, SVGEGT. V lost 2 bases and J 0 bases, leaving 14 bases between the germline ends. CDR3 DNA sequence: TGTGCCAGCAGTTACGGCGGGGGCCTGAGCTCCTACAATGAGCAGTTCTTC. Amino acids: CASSYGGGLSSYNEQFF.

This clonotype showed up just a few times. V usage is TRBV4-1 and J usage is TRBJ1-5; unclear D gene. The ends were cut back, 2 bases at V and 9 bases at J, with 11 bases in the middle. The CDR3 totals 13 residues. CDR1 and CDR2 from the germline V gene are MGHRA and YSYEKL. CDR3 amino acids: CASSQLPWAPQHF. The CDR3 region has the DNA TGCGCCAGCAGCCAACTCCCTTGGGCGCCCCAGCATTTT.

Ten or more counts support this clonotype. The rearrangement joins TRBV4-1 to TRBJ2-1; D gene ambiguous. Germline V gene lookup returns CDR1 MGHRA and CDR2 YSYEKL. The length of the CDR3 is 15 residues. Trimming took off 1 base at V and 0 bases at J, with 7 bases between the two ends. The CDR3 reads CASSQARSSYNEQFF. CDR3 nucleotide sequence: TGCGCCAGCAGCCAAGCACGGAGCTCCTACAATGAGCAGTTCTTC.

The rearrangement links TRBV5-4 to TRBJ2-7, with TRBD2 as a possible D gene (6 bases). The CDR3 sequence is 15 residues long. Germline loops: CDR1 SGHNT, CDR2 YYREEE (reference sequence). The V end lost 4 bases, the J end lost 1 base, and 15 bases lay between the germline ends. DNA for the CDR3: TGTGCCAGCAGCGGGGGAGGCGGCGGTTCCTACGAGCAGTACTTC. Its translation is CASSGGGGGSYEQYF.

At least ten counts were recorded for this clonotype. The chain uses TRBV6-5 and TRBJ2-5; D remains ambiguous. The V end was cut by 2 bases, the J end by 8 bases, with 15 bases between. Per the germline V gene, CDR1 is MNHEY and CDR2 is SVGAGI. The CDR3 contains 14 residues. The CDR3 sequence is CASSYTLALGTQYF. CDR3 bases: TGTGCCAGCAGTTACACTTTGGCTTTGGGAACCCAGTACTTC.

This clonotype was seen at least ten times. The chain combines TRBV4-3 with TRBJ2-2; D remains ambiguous. CDR1 LGHNA and CDR2 YSLEER come from the germline V gene. CDR3 size: 14 residues. The V and J ends lost 4 bases and 1 base respectively, with 7 bases between them. CDR3 sequence reads: CASSPHVNTGELFF. The CDR3 DNA sequence: TGCGCCAGCAGCCCACACGTGAACACCGGGGAGCTGTTTTTT.

The chain recombines TRBV27 with TRBJ1-2; tentatively, D is TRBD1 (5 bases). CDR3 length: 15 amino acids. Deletions cut 1 base from V and 7 bases from J, with 16 bases between. Looked up from germline, CDR1 is MNHEY and CDR2 is SMNVEV (reference sequence). CDR3 loop: CASSLYPDSPRGYTF. CDR3 sequence (DNA): TGTGCCAGCAGTTTATATCCCGACAGTCCCCGTGGCTACACCTTC.

V is TRBV7-2 and J is TRBJ2-3; D gene uncertain. The CDR3 extends over 14 amino acids. The V gene's germline CDR1 is SGHTA and CDR2 FQGNSA. V lost 1 base and J lost 4, with 9 bases in between. CDR3 residues: CASSLESWSDTQYF. CDR3 nucleotide sequence: TGTGCCAGCAGCTTAGAGTCGTGGTCAGATACGCAGTATTTT.

This clonotype was counted ten times or more. The chain recombines TRBV6-1 with TRBJ2-7; 7 nucleotides agree with TRBD1. The CDR3 runs to 15 residues. V gave up 2 bases and J gave up 6 bases; unmatched junction bases: 10. CDR1 MNHNS and CDR2 SASEGT come from the germline V gene. The CDR3 sequence is CASSERTPQGREQYV. The CDR3 bases are TGTGCCAGCAGTGAAAGGACCCCACAGGGGCGCGAGCAGTACGTC.

The chain combines TRBV29-1 with TRBJ2-1; D gene ambiguous. This CDR3 has 11 residues. Trimming left V 5 bases short and J 7 bases short, with 9 bases between. Germline loops: CDR1 SQVTM, CDR2 ANQGSEA. Here the CDR3 reads CSVLIRNEQFF. In nucleotides, the CDR3 is TGCAGCGTTTTAATTAGGAATGAGCAGTTCTTC.

This clonotype showed up just a few times. J is TRBJ2-6 and V is TRBV12-3 or TRBV12-4, with 9 bases aligning to TRBD1. The CDR3 extends over 17 amino acids. With V trimmed by 8 bases and J by 0 bases, 8 bases remained unmatched. The CDR3 bases are TGTGCCAGCGGCCACGGGACAGGGTCCTCTGGGGCCAACGTCCTGACTTTC. It specifies CASGHGTGSSGANVLTF.

This clonotype was counted only a few times. The chain couples TRBV20-1 to TRBJ1-1; D not certain. The germline V gene encodes CDR1 DFQATT and CDR2 SNEGSKA (reference sequence). Trimming shortened V by 0 bases and J by 0 bases, and 14 bases separated the two germline ends. This CDR3 is 16 amino acids long. In DNA form, the CDR3 reads TGCAGTGCTAGAGACCCCAGCGCCGCTATGAACACTGAAGCTTTCTTT. This translates into CSARDPSAAMNTEAFF.

Ten or more counts support this clonotype. The chain has TRBV7-9 and TRBJ2-2; D not resolved. Germline V gene data show CDR1 as SEHNR and CDR2 as FQNEAQ (reference sequence). The V gene lost 5 bases and the J gene lost 3 bases, with 13 bases spanning the gap. The CDR3 consists of 15 residues. The CDR3 spells CASSAIGPDTGELFF. For the CDR3, the DNA is TGTGCCAGCAGCGCTATCGGACCTGACACCGGGGAGCTGTTTTTT.

V gene TRBV14 combines with J gene TRBJ2-7; TRBD1 matches at 9 bases. The CDR3 runs to 14 residues. V lost 3 bases, J lost 3 bases, and 3 bases stayed unmatched. Germline CDR1 reads SGHDN; CDR2 reads FVKESK. The CDR3 sequence is CASSHLDRGYEQYF. The CDR3 DNA reads TGTGCCAGCAGCCACCTGGACAGGGGCTACGAGCAGTACTTC.

In its sample, this clonotype was seen a few times. As DNA, the CDR3 is TGCAGTGCAAAGGGGGGGTACACTGAAGCTTTCTTT. This translates into CSAKGGYTEAFF. The chain joins TRBV20-1 to TRBJ1-1; tentatively, D is TRBD1 (6 bases). The germline V gene has CDR1 DFQATT and CDR2 SNEGSKA (reference sequence). Trimming left V 6 bases short and J 3 bases short, with 11 bases between. There are 12 residues in the CDR3.

This clonotype was picked up many times. V gene TRBV5-1 combines with J gene TRBJ2-3; TRBD1 is a possible D gene (5 bases). Germline lookup yields CDR1 SGHRS and CDR2 YFSETQ. The V end lost 4 bases, the J end lost 0 bases, and 9 bases lay between the germline ends. This CDR3 is built from 14 residues. In DNA, the CDR3 is TGCGCCAGCAGCAGGACATCTAGCACAGATACGCAGTATTTT. Translating it yields CASSRTSSTDTQYF.

This clonotype has more than one count but fewer than ten. This chain joins TRBV20-1 and TRBJ2-3; TRBD1 aligns across 8 bases. V lost 0 bases and J lost 3; bases outside the gene matches: 8. Germline CDR1 DFQATT, CDR2 SNEGSKA (reference sequence). The CDR3 covers 16 residues. CDR3 sequence: CSARDEQGVGTDTQYF. CDR3 DNA sequence: TGCAGTGCTAGAGACGAACAGGGGGTTGGGACAGATACGCAGTATTTT.

This clonotype was counted many times. This rearrangement joins TRBV4-1 to TRBJ2-7; TRBD1 agrees at 7 bases. Germline-derived CDR1 and CDR2 are MGHRA and YSYEKL. The CDR3 covers 15 residues. The V segment lost 0 bases and the J segment 6 bases; nucleotides outside the gene matches: 8. The CDR3 spells CASSQDHPQGSEQYV. In DNA, the CDR3 is TGCGCCAGCAGCCAAGATCACCCACAGGGGTCCGAGCAGTACGTC.

V gene TRBV4-2 combines with J gene TRBJ2-3; no firm D call. Per the germline V gene, CDR1 is LGHNA and CDR2 is YNFKEQ. V lost 1 base and J lost 6, with 5 bases in between. The CDR3 extends over 12 amino acids. The CDR3 sequence: CASSQASDTQYF. The CDR3 coding sequence is TGTGCCAGCAGCCAAGCATCGGATACGCAGTATTTT.

The V call is TRBV6-2 or TRBV6-3, the J call TRBJ1-5; weak D call: TRBD1 (5 bases). From germline, CDR1 is MNHEY and CDR2 SVGEGT. V was trimmed by 6 bases and J by 1 base, leaving 10 bases between them. The CDR3 runs 14 residues. The CDR3 here is CASRERGSNQPQHF. CDR3 DNA sequence: TGTGCCAGCAGGGAGAGGGGAAGCAATCAGCCCCAGCATTTT.